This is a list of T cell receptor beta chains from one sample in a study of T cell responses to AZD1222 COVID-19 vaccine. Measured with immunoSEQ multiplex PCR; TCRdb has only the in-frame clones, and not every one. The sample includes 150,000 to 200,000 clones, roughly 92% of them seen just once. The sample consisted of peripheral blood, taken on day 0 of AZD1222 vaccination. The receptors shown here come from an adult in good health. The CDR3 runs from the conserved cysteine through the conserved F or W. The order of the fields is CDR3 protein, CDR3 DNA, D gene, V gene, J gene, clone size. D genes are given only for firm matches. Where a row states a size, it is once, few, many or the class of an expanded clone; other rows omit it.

CDR3: CASSFGAANYGYTF; DNA: TGTGCCAGCAGCTTTGGGGCAGCTAACTATGGCTACACCTTC; D: -; V: TRBV5-5; J: TRBJ1-2; size: -
CDR3: CAIGQGVNTEAFF; DNA: TGTGCCATCGGACAGGGGGTGAACACTGAAGCTTTCTTT; D: TRBD1; V: TRBV7-9; J: TRBJ1-1; size: -
CDR3: CASSFLGPWDQPQHF; DNA: TGTGCCAGCAGTTTTCTCGGCCCCTGGGATCAGCCCCAGCATTTT; D: -; V: TRBV28; J: TRBJ1-5; size: -
CDR3: CASGDRTGENTIYF; DNA: TGTGCCAGCGGGGATAGGACAGGGGAAAACACCATATATTTT; D: TRBD1; V: TRBV2; J: TRBJ1-3; size: -
CDR3: CASSSRVVGRASSGYTF; DNA: TGTGCCAGCAGCTCTCGGGTTGTGGGTAGGGCGTCGAGTGGCTACACCTTC; D: -; V: TRBV11-2; J: TRBJ1-2; size: -
CDR3: CASSSFREGPNEQFF; DNA: TGCGCCAGCAGCAGTTTTCGGGAGGGCCCCAATGAGCAGTTCTTC; D: TRBD2; V: TRBV5-1; J: TRBJ2-1; size: -
CDR3: CASKAGTGTYNEQFF; DNA: TGTGCCAGCAAGGCCGGGACAGGGACCTACAATGAGCAGTTCTTC; D: TRBD1; V: TRBV2; J: TRBJ2-1; size: -
CDR3: CASSDNSYNSPLHF; DNA: TGTGCCAGCAGCGACAACTCCTATAATTCACCCCTCCACTTT; D: -; V: TRBV28; J: TRBJ1-6; size: few
CDR3: CAGGWLGIGNTIYF; DNA: TGTGCCGGGGGGTGGTTGGGGATTGGAAACACCATATATTTT; D: -; V: TRBV11-2; J: TRBJ1-3; size: -
CDR3: CASSFEGRPTTTGSFYGYTF; DNA: TGTGCCAGCAGTTTTGAGGGGCGACCGACTACAACCGGATCTTTCTATGGCTACACCTTC; D: -; V: TRBV27; J: TRBJ1-2; size: once